One sample yielded the 2 T cell receptor beta chains listed below, sequenced in a study of T cell repertoires in ileal Crohn's disease (dated by TCRdb to about 2019). Libraries were constructed by the immunoSEQ multiplex PCR assay. TCRdb obtained this table from immuneACCESS and retained in-frame rearrangements with V and J assigned. These tables miss some clones; where compared with another copy, unresolved V genes account for less than half of the shortfall, and the remainder is unexplained. This sample is represented by about 5,200 clones; roughly 76% of them were singletons. Approximately 6.2% of the sample goes to the ten largest clones. Sequenced sample: ileal tissue. All receptors derive from an adult with Crohn's disease.

J is TRBJ2-3 and V is TRBV28, with D possibly matching TRBD2 (5 bases). Germline values: CDR1 MDHEN, CDR2 SYDVKM. The CDR3 runs 12 residues. Trimming pared 9 bases from V and 2 bases from J, leaving 9 bases between. CDR3 region: CASWTHTDTQYF. The CDR3 DNA reads TGTGCCAGTTGGACTCACACAGATACGCAGTATTTT. Full variable domain (remainder filled in from reference TRBV28 and TRBJ2-3): DVKVTQSSRYLVKRTGEKVFLECVQDMDHENMFWYRQDPGLGLRLIYFSYDVKMKEKGDIPEGYSVSREKKERFSLILESASTNQTSMYLCASWTHTDTQYFGPGTRLTVL.

The sample holds one count of this clone. The chain is built from TRBV6-5 and TRBJ1-3; no clear D. With 4 bases removed from V and 0 bases from J, the gap between germline ends came to 10 bases. Germline V lookup: CDR1 MNHEY, CDR2 SVGAGI. The CDR3 sequence is 15 residues long. CDR3 nucleotides: TGTGCCAGCAGTTTGAGCCTTTTCTCTGGAAACACCATATATTTT. Translation gives CASSLSLFSGNTIYF.